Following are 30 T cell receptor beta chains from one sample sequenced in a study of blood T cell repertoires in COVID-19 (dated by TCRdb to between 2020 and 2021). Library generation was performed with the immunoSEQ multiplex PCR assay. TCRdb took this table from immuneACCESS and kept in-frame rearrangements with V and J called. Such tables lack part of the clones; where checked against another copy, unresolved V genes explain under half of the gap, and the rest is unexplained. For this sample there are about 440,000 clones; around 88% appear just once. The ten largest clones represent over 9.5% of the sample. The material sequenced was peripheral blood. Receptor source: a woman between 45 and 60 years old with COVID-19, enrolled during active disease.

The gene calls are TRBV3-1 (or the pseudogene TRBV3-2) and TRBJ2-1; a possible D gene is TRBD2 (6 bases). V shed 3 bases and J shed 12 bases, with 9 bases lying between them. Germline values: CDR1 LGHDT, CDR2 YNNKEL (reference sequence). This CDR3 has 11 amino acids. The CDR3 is CASSQRGGQFF. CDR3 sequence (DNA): TGTGCCAGCAGCCAGCGGGGTGGGCAGTTCTTC.

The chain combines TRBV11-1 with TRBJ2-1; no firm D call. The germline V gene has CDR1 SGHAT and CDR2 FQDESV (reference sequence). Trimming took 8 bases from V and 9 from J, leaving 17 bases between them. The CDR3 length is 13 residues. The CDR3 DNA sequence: TGTGCCAGCGATCGGTCCCGCCGTGGTGAGCAGTTCTTC. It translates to CASDRSRRGEQFF.

The CDR3 spells CASSLASRTEGNQPQHF. The CDR3 DNA is TGTGCCAGCAGCTTGGCCTCTAGGACAGAAGGCAATCAGCCCCAGCATTTT. The chain uses TRBV5-5 and TRBJ1-5; a possible D gene is TRBD1 (6 bases). Trimming removed 0 bases from V and 2 bases from J, with 15 bases in between. The germline CDR1 and CDR2 sequences are SGHKS and YYEKEE (reference sequence). CDR3 length equals 17 residues.

DNA for the CDR3: TGTGCCTGGAGTGTAAATTATAGGAACACTGAAGCTTTCTTT. Translated, it gives CAWSVNYRNTEAFF. The rearrangement uses TRBV30 and TRBJ1-1; D unresolved. From germline, CDR1 is GTSNPN and CDR2 SVGIG (reference sequence). V lost 0 bases and J 1 base, leaving 9 bases between the germline ends. This CDR3 contains 14 residues.

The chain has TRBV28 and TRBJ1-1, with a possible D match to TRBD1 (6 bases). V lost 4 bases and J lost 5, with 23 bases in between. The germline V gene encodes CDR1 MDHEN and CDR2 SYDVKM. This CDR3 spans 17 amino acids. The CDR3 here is CASSSAGRGAQGTEAFF. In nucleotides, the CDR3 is TGTGCCAGCAGTTCCGCAGGGAGGGGGGCGCAGGGGACTGAAGCTTTCTTT.

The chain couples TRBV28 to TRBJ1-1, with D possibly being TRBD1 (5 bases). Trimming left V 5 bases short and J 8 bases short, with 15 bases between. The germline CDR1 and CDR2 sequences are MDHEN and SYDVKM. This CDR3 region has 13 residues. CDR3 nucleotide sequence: TGTGCCAGCAGTCCCCGACAGTCCCACGAAGCTTTCTTT. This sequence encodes CASSPRQSHEAFF.

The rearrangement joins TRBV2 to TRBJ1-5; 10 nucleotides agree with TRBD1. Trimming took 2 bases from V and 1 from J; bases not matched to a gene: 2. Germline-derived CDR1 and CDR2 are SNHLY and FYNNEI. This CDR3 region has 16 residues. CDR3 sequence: CASSEWTGGSNQPQHF. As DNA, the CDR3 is TGTGCCAGCAGTGAATGGACAGGGGGGAGCAATCAGCCCCAGCATTTT.

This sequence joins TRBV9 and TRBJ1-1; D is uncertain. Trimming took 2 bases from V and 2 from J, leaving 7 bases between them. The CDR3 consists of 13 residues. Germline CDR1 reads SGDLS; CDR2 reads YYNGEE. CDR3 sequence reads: CASSVPGNTEAFF. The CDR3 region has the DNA TGTGCCAGCAGCGTCCCGGGAAACACTGAAGCTTTCTTT.

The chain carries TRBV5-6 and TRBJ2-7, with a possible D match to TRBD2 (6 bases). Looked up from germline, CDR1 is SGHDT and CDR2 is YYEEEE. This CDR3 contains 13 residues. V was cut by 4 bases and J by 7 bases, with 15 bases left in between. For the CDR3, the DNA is TGTGCCAGCAGCGAAGGAGGGACGAGGGAGCAGTACTTC. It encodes CASSEGGTREQYF.

CDR3 DNA sequence: TGTGCCAGCAGCTTAGCGCCGGGACAGGTAGTCGGCTACACCTTC. It encodes CASSLAPGQVVGYTF. The V and J genes are TRBV7-9 and TRBJ1-2, with 8 bases identical to TRBD1. The CDR3 spans 15 residues. V was pared by 0 bases and J by 8 bases, with 8 bases of the junction left unmatched. The V gene's germline CDR1 is SEHNR and CDR2 FQNEAQ (reference sequence).

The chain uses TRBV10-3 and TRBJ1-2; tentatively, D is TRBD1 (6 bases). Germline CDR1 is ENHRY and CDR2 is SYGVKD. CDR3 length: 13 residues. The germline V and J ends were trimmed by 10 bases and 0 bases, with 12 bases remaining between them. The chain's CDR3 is CATGQRPNYGYTF. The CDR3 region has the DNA TGTGCCACCGGACAGCGACCTAACTATGGCTACACCTTC.

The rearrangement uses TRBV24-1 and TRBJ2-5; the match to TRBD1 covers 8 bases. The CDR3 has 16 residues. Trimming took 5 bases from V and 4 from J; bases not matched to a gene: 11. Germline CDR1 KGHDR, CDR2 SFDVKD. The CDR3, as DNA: TGTGCCACCAGTGGACGCAGACAGGGGCTGGGAGAGACCCAGTACTTC. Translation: CATSGRRQGLGETQYF.

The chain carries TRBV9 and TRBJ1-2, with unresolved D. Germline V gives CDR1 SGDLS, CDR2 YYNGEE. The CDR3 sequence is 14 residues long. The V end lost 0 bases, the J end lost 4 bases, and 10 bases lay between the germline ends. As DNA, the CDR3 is TGTGCCAGCAGCGTAGGGACTACGGGCTATGGCTACACCTTC. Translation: CASSVGTTGYGYTF.

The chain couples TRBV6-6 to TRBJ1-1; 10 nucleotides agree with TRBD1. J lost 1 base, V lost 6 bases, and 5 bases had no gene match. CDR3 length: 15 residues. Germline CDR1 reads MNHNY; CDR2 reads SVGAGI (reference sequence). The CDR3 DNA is TGTGCCAGCAGGCGACAGGGGGCTTGGAACACTGAAGCTTTCTTT. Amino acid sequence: CASRRQGAWNTEAFF.

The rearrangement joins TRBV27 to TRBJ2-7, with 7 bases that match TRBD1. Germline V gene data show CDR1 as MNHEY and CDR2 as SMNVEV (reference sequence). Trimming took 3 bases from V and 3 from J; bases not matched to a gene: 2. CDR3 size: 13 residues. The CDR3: CASSFGTDYEQYF. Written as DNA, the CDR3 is TGTGCCAGCAGTTTTGGGACAGACTACGAGCAGTACTTC.

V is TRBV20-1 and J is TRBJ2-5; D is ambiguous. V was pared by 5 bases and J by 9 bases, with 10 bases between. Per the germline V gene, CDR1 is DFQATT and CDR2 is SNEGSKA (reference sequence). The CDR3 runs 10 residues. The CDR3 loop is CSASNRAQYF. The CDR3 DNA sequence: TGCAGTGCTTCCAACCGGGCCCAGTACTTC.

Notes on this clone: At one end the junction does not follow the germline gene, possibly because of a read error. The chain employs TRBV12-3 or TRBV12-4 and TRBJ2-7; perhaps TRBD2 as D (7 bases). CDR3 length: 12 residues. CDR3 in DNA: TGTGCCAGCAGTTTATGGGCGGGGGCTTCATCCTTC. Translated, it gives CASSLWAGASSF.

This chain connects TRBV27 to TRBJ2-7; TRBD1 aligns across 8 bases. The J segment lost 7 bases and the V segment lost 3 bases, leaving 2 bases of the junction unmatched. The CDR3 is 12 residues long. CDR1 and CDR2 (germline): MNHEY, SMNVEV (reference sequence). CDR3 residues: CASSFRQGEQYF. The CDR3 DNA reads TGTGCCAGCAGTTTCCGACAGGGGGAGCAGTACTTC.

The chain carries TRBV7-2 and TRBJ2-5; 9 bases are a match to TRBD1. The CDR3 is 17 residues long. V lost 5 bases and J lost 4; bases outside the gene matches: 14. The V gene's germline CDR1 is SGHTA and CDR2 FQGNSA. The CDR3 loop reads CASSPWGTGLVGETQYF. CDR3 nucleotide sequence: TGTGCCAGCAGCCCATGGGGGACAGGGTTAGTTGGAGAGACCCAGTACTTC.

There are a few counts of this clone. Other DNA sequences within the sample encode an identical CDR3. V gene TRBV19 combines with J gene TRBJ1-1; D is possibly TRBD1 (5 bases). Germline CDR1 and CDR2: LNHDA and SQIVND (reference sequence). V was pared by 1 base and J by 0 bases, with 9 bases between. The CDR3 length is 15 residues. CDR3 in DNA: TGTGCCAGTAGTATAGGGGCAGGGTTGAACACTGAAGCTTTCTTT. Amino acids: CASSIGAGLNTEAFF.

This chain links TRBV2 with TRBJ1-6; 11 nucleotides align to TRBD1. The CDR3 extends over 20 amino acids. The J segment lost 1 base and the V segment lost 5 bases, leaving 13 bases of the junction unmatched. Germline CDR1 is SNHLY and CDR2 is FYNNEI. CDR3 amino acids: CASSPRGTGGRGSYNSPLHF. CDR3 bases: TGTGCCAGCAGTCCAAGGGGGACAGGGGGAAGAGGGTCCTATAATTCACCCCTCCACTTT.

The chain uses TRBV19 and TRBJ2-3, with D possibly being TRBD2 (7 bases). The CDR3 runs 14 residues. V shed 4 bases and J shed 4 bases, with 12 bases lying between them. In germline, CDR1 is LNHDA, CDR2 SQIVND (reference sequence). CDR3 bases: TGTGCCAGTAGTAGCGGGGAGGGGGCAGATACGCAGTATTTT. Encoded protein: CASSSGEGADTQYF.

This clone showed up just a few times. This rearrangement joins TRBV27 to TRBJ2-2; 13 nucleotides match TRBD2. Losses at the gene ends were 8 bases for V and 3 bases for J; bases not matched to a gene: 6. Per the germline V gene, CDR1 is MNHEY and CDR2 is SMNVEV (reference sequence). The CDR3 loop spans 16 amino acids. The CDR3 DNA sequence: TGTGCCAGCGGGTCACTAGCGGGGGGGTACACCGGGGAGCTGTTTTTT. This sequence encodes CASGSLAGGYTGELFF.

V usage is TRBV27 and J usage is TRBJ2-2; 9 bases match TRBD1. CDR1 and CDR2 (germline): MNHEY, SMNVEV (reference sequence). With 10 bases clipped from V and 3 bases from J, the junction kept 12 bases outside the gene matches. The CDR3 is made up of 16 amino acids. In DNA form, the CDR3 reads TGTGCCACCGCCCAATACGGACAGGGGCACACCGGGGAGCTGTTTTTT. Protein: CATAQYGQGHTGELFF.

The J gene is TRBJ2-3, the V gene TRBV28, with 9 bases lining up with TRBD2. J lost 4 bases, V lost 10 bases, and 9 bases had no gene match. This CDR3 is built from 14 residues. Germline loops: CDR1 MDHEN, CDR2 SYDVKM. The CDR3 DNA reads TGTGCCACCCGCCGCGGGGGGGCCGCAGATACGCAGTATTTT. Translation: CATRRGGAADTQYF. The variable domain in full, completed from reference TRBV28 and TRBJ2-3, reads DVKVTQSSRYLVKRTGEKVFLECVQDMDHENMFWYRQDPGLGLRLIYFSYDVKMKEKGDIPEGYSVSREKKERFSLILESASTNQTSMYLCATRRGGAADTQYFGPGTRLTVL.

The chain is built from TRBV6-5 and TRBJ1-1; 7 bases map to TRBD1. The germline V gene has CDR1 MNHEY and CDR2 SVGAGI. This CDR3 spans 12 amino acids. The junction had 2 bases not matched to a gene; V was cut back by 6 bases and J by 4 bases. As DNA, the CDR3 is TGTGCCAGCAGGACAGGGCCCACTGAAGCTTTCTTT. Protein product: CASRTGPTEAFF.

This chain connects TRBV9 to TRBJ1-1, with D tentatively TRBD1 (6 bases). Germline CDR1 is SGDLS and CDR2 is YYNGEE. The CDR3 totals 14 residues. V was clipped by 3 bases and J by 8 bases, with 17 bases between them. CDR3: CASSAAPGAREAFF. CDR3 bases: TGTGCCAGCAGCGCTGCCCCAGGGGCTCGGGAAGCTTTCTTT.

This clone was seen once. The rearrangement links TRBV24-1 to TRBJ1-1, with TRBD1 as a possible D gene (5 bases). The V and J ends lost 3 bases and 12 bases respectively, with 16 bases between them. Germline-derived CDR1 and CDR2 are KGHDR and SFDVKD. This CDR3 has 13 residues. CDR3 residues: CATSDPQNRTSFF. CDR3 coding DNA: TGTGCCACCAGTGATCCCCAAAACAGGACCTCTTTCTTT.

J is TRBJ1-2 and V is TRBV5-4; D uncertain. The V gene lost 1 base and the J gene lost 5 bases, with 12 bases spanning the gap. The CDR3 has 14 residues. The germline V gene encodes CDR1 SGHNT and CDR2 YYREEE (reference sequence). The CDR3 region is CASSLWAEPYGYTF. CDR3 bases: TGTGCCAGCAGCTTGTGGGCAGAACCGTATGGCTACACCTTC. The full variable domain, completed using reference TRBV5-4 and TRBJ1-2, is ETGVTQSPTHLIKTRGQQVTLRCSSQSGHNTVSWYQQALGQGPQFIFQYYREEENGRGNFPPRFSGLQFPNYSSELNVNALELDDSALYLCASSLWAEPYGYTFGSGTRLTVV.

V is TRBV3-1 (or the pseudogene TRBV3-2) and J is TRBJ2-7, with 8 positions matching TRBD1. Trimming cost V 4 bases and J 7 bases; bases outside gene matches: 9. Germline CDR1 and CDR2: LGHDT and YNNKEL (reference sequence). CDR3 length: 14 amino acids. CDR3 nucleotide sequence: TGTGCCAGCAGCCCTCCAGGGGGCGCCTGGGAGCAGTACTTC. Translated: CASSPPGGAWEQYF.